The 21 T cell receptor beta chains below all came from one sample that was sequenced in a study of blood T cell repertoires in COVID-19. Only in-frame clones appear in the TCRdb table, and some are missing; sequencing was by immunoSEQ multiplex PCR. The sample gives about 160,000 clones, around 90% of which show up once; about 4% is in the top ten. The sample was peripheral blood. Every receptor here comes from a woman aged 55-75 years with active or convalescent COVID-19.

The DNA for the CDR3 is TGCGCCAGCAGCCAGATAGACACAACTAACTATGGCTACACCTTC. Its translation is CASSQIDTTNYGYTF. The chain employs TRBV4-1 and TRBJ1-2; D gene uncertain. Germline V gives CDR1 MGHRA, CDR2 YSYEKL. The CDR3 loop spans 15 amino acids. V was cut by 3 bases and J by 0 bases, with 11 bases left in between.

The gene calls are TRBV29-1 and TRBJ1-5; D perhaps matches TRBD1 (6 bases). The V end lost 4 bases, the J end lost 3 bases, and 10 bases lay between the germline ends. This CDR3 contains 13 residues. The germline gives CDR1 SQVTM, CDR2 ANQGSEA. The CDR3 nucleotides read TGCAGCGTTGGCTCAGGGGCCAATCAGCCCCAGCATTTT. It specifies CSVGSGANQPQHF.

This clone was recorded a few times. The rearrangement uses TRBV4-1 and TRBJ1-4; 8 bases match TRBD1. Germline V lookup: CDR1 MGHRA, CDR2 YSYEKL. Unmatched junction bases numbered 7, after V lost 3 bases and J lost 7 bases. This CDR3 has 15 residues. In nucleotides, the CDR3 is TGCGCCAGCAGCCAGGGGCAGGGGGCGGCTGAAAAACTGTTTTTT. This sequence encodes CASSQGQGAAEKLFF.

This chain links TRBV5-1 with TRBJ2-1, with 14 bases identical to TRBD2. V was pared by 0 bases and J by 6 bases, with 2 bases of the junction left unmatched. The germline CDR1 and CDR2 sequences are SGHRS and YFSETQ. The CDR3 contains 16 residues. The CDR3 here is CASSLGLAGGPNEQFF. DNA for the CDR3: TGCGCCAGCAGCTTGGGACTAGCGGGGGGGCCCAATGAGCAGTTCTTC.

This clone was counted a single time. This chain connects TRBV2 to TRBJ2-7; TRBD1 matches 7 bases. This CDR3 spans 15 amino acids. The V gene's germline CDR1 is SNHLY and CDR2 FYNNEI. Germline trimming cut 1 base from V and 8 bases from J; bases unmatched to any gene: 11. The CDR3 sequence: CASSEGVQGEEKQYF. The CDR3 DNA reads as TGTGCCAGCAGTGAAGGGGTCCAGGGGGAAGAGAAGCAGTACTTC.

The J gene is TRBJ1-2, the V gene TRBV4-3; perhaps TRBD1 as D (5 bases). This CDR3 has 15 amino acids. V was shortened by 0 bases and J by 1 base, with 9 bases between the two germline ends. Germline loops: CDR1 LGHNA, CDR2 YSLEER. CDR3: CASSQDDQGNYGYTF. The CDR3 DNA reads TGCGCCAGCAGCCAAGATGATCAGGGTAACTATGGCTACACCTTC.

The CDR3 region is CASSPNSYNSPLHF. In DNA, the CDR3 is TGTGCCAGCTCACCAAACAGCTATAATTCACCCCTCCACTTT. The chain combines TRBV18 with TRBJ1-6; unclear D gene. Germline CDR1 reads KGHSH; CDR2 reads LQKENI. Trimming took off 2 bases at V and 3 bases at J, with 5 bases between the two ends. The CDR3 length is 14 residues.

CDR3 DNA: TGTGCCAGCAGCCCCCGGGACAGGGCCATCTACGAGCAGTACTTC. Its translation is CASSPRDRAIYEQYF. This rearrangement joins TRBV21-1 to TRBJ2-7; the table's D call, TRBD1, was not checked against the DNA. TRBV21-1 is listed as a pseudogene. The CDR3 totals 15 residues.

This clone was picked up a small number of times. V and J are TRBV6-2 or TRBV6-3 and TRBJ1-5; D call uncertain. Trimming took 2 bases from V and 0 from J, leaving 11 bases between them. The CDR3 is 16 residues long. The V gene's germline CDR1 is MNHEY and CDR2 SVGEGT. The DNA of the CDR3 is TGTGCCAGCAGTTACCCCCTGGGGAGTAGCAATCAGCCCCAGCATTTT. It translates to CASSYPLGSSNQPQHF.

The CDR3 DNA follows: TGTGCCAGCAGCAAAAGACAGGGGGCGGGCGAGACCCAGTACTTC. Residues: CASSKRQGAGETQYF. The chain has TRBV2 and TRBJ2-5; 10 bases match TRBD1. Germline V gene sequence: CDR1 SNHLY, CDR2 FYNNEI. This CDR3 comprises 15 residues. With V trimmed by 6 bases and J by 5 bases, 9 bases remained unmatched.

Of note for this clone: This same CDR3 is encoded by further DNA sequences in the sample. The chain combines TRBV18 with TRBJ1-2, with D possibly being TRBD1 (5 bases). V was cut by 0 bases and J by 3 bases, with 8 bases left in between. Per the germline V gene, CDR1 is KGHSH and CDR2 is LQKENI. The CDR3 runs 14 residues. The CDR3 here is CASSPPGGDYGYTF. The DNA for the CDR3 is TGTGCCAGCTCACCACCGGGGGGGGACTATGGCTACACCTTC.

The chain uses TRBV6-5 and TRBJ2-7; D unclear. The V and J ends lost 8 bases and 1 base respectively, with 12 bases between them. Germline V CDR1 and CDR2: MNHEY, SVGAGI. There are 13 residues in the CDR3. The DNA for the CDR3 is TGTGCCAGCCGCGCTGTAAGTTCCTACGAGCAGTACTTC. Translated, it gives CASRAVSSYEQYF.

This rearrangement joins TRBV9 to TRBJ2-5; tentatively, D is TRBD2 (6 bases). The CDR3 is made up of 16 amino acids. CDR1 is SGDLS, CDR2 YYNGEE, per germline. V was clipped by 1 base and J by 1 base, with 14 bases between them. CDR3 in amino acids: CASSVRSGDFQETQYF. The CDR3 nucleotides are TGTGCCAGCAGCGTACGGAGTGGGGACTTCCAAGAGACCCAGTACTTC.

This chain connects TRBV15 to TRBJ1-6; D remains unclear. CDR3 length equals 15 residues. The V and J ends lost 5 bases and 10 bases respectively, with 18 bases between them. From germline, CDR1 is LNHNV and CDR2 YYDKDF (reference sequence). The CDR3 region has the DNA TGTGCCACCAGCCCCAGAGCAGGCATAAGCTCACCCCTCCACTTT. Its translation is CATSPRAGISSPLHF.

The rearrangement joins TRBV19 to TRBJ1-1; D ambiguous. CDR1 LNHDA and CDR2 SQIVND come from the germline V gene (reference sequence). V lost 3 bases, J lost 1 base, and 12 bases lay in between. The CDR3 has 15 amino acids. The CDR3 nucleotides read TGTGCCAGTAGTATCATCGAAGAGGGGAACACTGAAGCTTTCTTT. Amino acid sequence: CASSIIEEGNTEAFF.

The rearrangement joins TRBV6-4 to TRBJ1-2; 10 bases map to TRBD1. From germline, CDR1 is MRHNA and CDR2 SNTAGT. This CDR3 region has 14 residues. Trimming removed 7 bases from V and 6 bases from J; junction bases left unmatched: 8. Here the CDR3 reads CASNSGQGGDGYTF. Here the CDR3 DNA reads TGTGCCAGCAATTCTGGACAGGGGGGGGATGGCTACACCTTC.

This rearrangement joins TRBV15 to TRBJ1-1; tentative D call: TRBD1 (6 bases). The V and J ends lost 0 bases and 1 base respectively, with 6 bases between them. The germline CDR1 and CDR2 sequences are LNHNV and YYDKDF (reference sequence). The CDR3 extends over 14 amino acids. The CDR3 here is CATSRETGNTEAFF. The CDR3 nucleotides are TGTGCCACCAGCAGAGAGACAGGGAACACTGAAGCTTTCTTT.

This chain uses TRBV15 with TRBJ1-4; D not certain. The V end lost 0 bases, the J end lost 0 bases, and 5 bases lay between the germline ends. Germline CDR1 LNHNV, CDR2 YYDKDF (reference sequence). The CDR3 runs 15 residues. CDR3 sequence reads: CATSRETTTNEKLFF. The CDR3 region has the DNA TGTGCCACCAGCAGAGAGACAACAACTAATGAAAAACTGTTTTTT.

The chain employs TRBV27 and TRBJ2-5; 11 bases fit TRBD1. Germline V gene data show CDR1 as MNHEY and CDR2 as SMNVEV (reference sequence). CDR3 length: 17 residues. J gave up 5 bases and V 8 bases, and 16 bases lay outside the gene matches. CDR3 nucleotides: TGTGCCAGCGGAAGAACAGGACAGGGGGCCGGCTCTGAGACCCAGTACTTC. It translates to CASGRTGQGAGSETQYF.

The chain employs TRBV4-3 and TRBJ2-1; 12 bases match TRBD2. With 1 base clipped from V and 6 bases from J, the junction kept 4 bases outside the gene matches. Germline loops: CDR1 LGHNA, CDR2 YSLEER. There are 16 residues in the CDR3. DNA of the CDR3: TGCGCCAGCAGCCAAGGCTCTAGCGGGGGGGGCAATGAGCAGTTCTTC. This gives the protein CASSQGSSGGGNEQFF.

The chain links TRBV5-6 to TRBJ1-2, with unresolved D. The CDR3 is 13 residues long. Germline assignment: CDR1 SGHDT and CDR2 YYEEEE. The V end was cut by 3 bases, the J end by 1 base, with 7 bases between. Here the CDR3 DNA reads TGTGCCAGCAGCTGGGCGGGTAACTATGGCTACACCTTC. Amino acid sequence: CASSWAGNYGYTF.